This is a list of T cell receptor beta chains from one sample in a study of beta chain features in type 1 diabetes. The data were produced by immunoSEQ multiplex PCR, yet TCRdb's version contains in-frame clones alone and is incomplete. Counted here are about 350,000 clones, roughly a fifth occurring once; the ten biggest clones make up 0.044%. The sample was naive CD4+ T cells from blood. The receptors shown here come from a woman in her late teens or twenties in good health. The CDR3 runs from the conserved cysteine through the conserved F or W. A D gene is named only where the DNA matches it firmly. Some rows have no size entry. The others give once, few or many, or a class for an expanded clone.

size	V	D	J	DNA	CDR3
NA	TRBV7-9	NA	TRBJ2-1	TGTGCCAGCAGCCCTAACTACAATGAGCAGTTCTTC	CASSPNYNEQFF
NA	TRBV5-1	NA	TRBJ1-1	TGCGCCAGCAGCTTAGTTGGGGGCTGGACTGAAGCTTTCTTT	CASSLVGGWTEAFF
NA	TRBV9	NA	TRBJ2-6	TGTGCCAGCAGCGTAGCGAGCATGCCTGGGGCCAACGTCCTGACTTTC	CASSVASMPGANVLTF
NA	TRBV5-1	NA	TRBJ2-1	TGCGCCAGCAGCTTGGGACAGGCAAAGGATGAGCAGTTCTTC	CASSLGQAKDEQFF
few	TRBV11-2	NA	TRBJ2-1	TGTGCCAGCATCGAGAGGGGGAGGGCCGGTGAGCAGTTCTTC	CASIERGRAGEQFF
few	TRBV7-8	TRBD2	TRBJ2-1	TGTGCCAGCAGCTTGGCACGGACCGGGACTAGCACCTTTAGGGTGGGGCAGTTCTTC	CASSLARTGTSTFRVGQFF
NA	TRBV6-1	NA	TRBJ1-5	TGTGCCAGCAGTGAAGGGCCCCAACAGAGTCAGCCCCAGCATTTT	CASSEGPQQSQPQHF
few	TRBV4-2	TRBD1	TRBJ2-7	TGTGCCAGCAGCCGGCCCGGGACAGGAAGCTCCTACGAGCAGTACTTC	CASSRPGTGSSYEQYF
NA	TRBV23-1	NA	TRBJ1-1	TGCGCCAGCACCAGTCTGGCTTTCTTT	CASTSLAFF
NA	TRBV6-5	TRBD1	TRBJ1-1	TGTGCCAGCAGCAGGGACAGGGGAACATCTTTCTTT	CASSRDRGTSFF
few	TRBV7-2	TRBD1	TRBJ2-5	TGTGCCAGCAGCAAGAACAGGGGTGAGACCCAGTACTTC	CASSKNRGETQYF
once	TRBV7-6	NA	TRBJ1-6	TGTGCCAGCAGTTCAGGGGTAAATTCACCCCTCCACTTT	CASSSGVNSPLHF
NA	TRBV7-9	NA	TRBJ1-2	TGTGCCAGCAGTTTTACAGTGGGGAGTGCCGCCTATGGCTACACCTTC	CASSFTVGSAAYGYTF
NA	TRBV15	NA	TRBJ1-1	TGTGCCACCAGCAGAGCCAGGGGTTTAAGTACTGAAGCTTTCTTT	CATSRARGLSTEAFF
few	TRBV11-2	NA	TRBJ2-7	TGTGCCAGCAGCCGTCGGGAGGAGCAGTACTTC	CASSRREEQYF
few	TRBV12-5	NA	TRBJ2-5	TGTGCTAGTCACACCTCGGGGATTGAGACCCAGTACTTC	CASHTSGIETQYF
few	TRBV15	TRBD1	TRBJ1-5	TGTGCCACCAGGAGCGGACAGGGGGTCGGCAATCAGCCCCAGCATTTT	CATRSGQGVGNQPQHF
NA	TRBV7-3	NA	TRBJ1-2	TGTGCCAGCAGCTCTGGACAGAACTATGGCTACACCTTC	CASSSGQNYGYTF
few	TRBV11-2	NA	TRBJ2-7	TGTGCCAGCAGCTTAGGGGCAGGGGCCTACGAGCAGTACTTC	CASSLGAGAYEQYF
NA	TRBV7-2	TRBD2	TRBJ2-3	TGTGCCAGCAGCTTATGGGGCGGGAGCGTCGCAGATACGCAGTATTTT	CASSLWGGSVADTQYF
few	TRBV7-8	TRBD1	TRBJ1-2	TGTGCCAGCAGCTTTGGGACAGCAGTTAACTATGGCTACACCTTC	CASSFGTAVNYGYTF
NA	TRBV2	TRBD1	TRBJ2-7	TGTGCCAGCATGATCGGACAGGCCCCTTCCTACGAGCAGTACTTC	CASMIGQAPSYEQYF
NA	TRBV15	NA	TRBJ1-2	TGTGCCGTAAGCGTATGGGGGGCTAACTATGGCTACACCTTC	CAVSVWGANYGYTF
NA	TRBV5-1	NA	TRBJ1-2	TGCGCCAGCAGCTTGGTTGCCGGGGAGGCGAAAGGCTACACCTTC	CASSLVAGEAKGYTF
few	TRBV29-1	TRBD2	TRBJ2-3	TGCAGCGCCCTCACTAGCGCAGATACGCAGTATTTT	CSALTSADTQYF
few	TRBV7-2	TRBD1	TRBJ2-1	TGTGCCAGCACCGAATCCGGACAGGGCAATGAGCAGTTCTTC	CASTESGQGNEQFF
few	TRBV6-5	TRBD1	TRBJ2-7	TGTGCCAGCAGTTTTGGACAGGGCCCTGGGGGCGAGCAGTACTTC	CASSFGQGPGGEQYF
NA	TRBV4-1	NA	TRBJ2-1	TGCGCCAGCAGCCATATCCGGGACTTTCCTAATGAGCAGTTCTTC	CASSHIRDFPNEQFF
few	TRBV29-1	NA	TRBJ2-3	TGCAGCGCCGCTCTGGCCCCGATCGTGGCAGATACGCAGTATTTT	CSAALAPIVADTQYF
few	TRBV5-1	TRBD2	TRBJ2-7	TGCGCCAGCAGCCCTACCGGGACTAGCGTCTACGAGCAGTACTTC	CASSPTGTSVYEQYF
NA	TRBV7-2	TRBD1	TRBJ2-7	TGTGCCAGCAGCCCCCGGGACAGGGGGAACGAGCAGTACTTC	CASSPRDRGNEQYF
NA	TRBV5-1	NA	TRBJ2-7	TGCGCCAGCAGCTTGCCCTACAGGGACGACTCGCACGAGCAGTACTTC	CASSLPYRDDSHEQYF
NA	TRBV2	NA	TRBJ1-2	TGTGCCAGCACAGTGTTGGGGCTATGGCTTCAGGGTAACTATGGCTACACCTTC	CASTVLGLWLQGNYGYTF
NA	TRBV4-2	NA	TRBJ2-5	TGTGCCAGCAGCCAAGGTTGGAGGGAGGTGGCGACCCAGTACTTC	CASSQGWREVATQYF
NA	TRBV27	TRBD1	TRBJ2-7	TGTGCCAGCAGTTTAAGAAAGGACAGGGAAGTTCCCGAGCAGTACTTC	CASSLRKDREVPEQYF
few	TRBV19	TRBD1	TRBJ1-6	TGTGCCAGTAACGAAGGACAGGGACGCTCACCCCTCCACTTT	CASNEGQGRSPLHF
few	TRBV5-1	TRBD1	TRBJ1-1	TGCGCCAGCAGCTCTCTGGGACAGGGGAACACTGAAGCTTTCTTT	CASSSLGQGNTEAFF
NA	TRBV29-1	NA	TRBJ1-5	TGCAGCGTGGCTGCAGGGTCCACTGGCAATCAGCCCCAGCATTTT	CSVAAGSTGNQPQHF
NA	TRBV29-1	NA	TRBJ1-5	TGCAGCGTTGAAGAAGGGAGGGGTCAGCCCCAGCATTTT	CSVEEGRGQPQHF
NA	TRBV11-2	NA	TRBJ1-1	TGTGCCAGCAGCTTCCAGAACACTGAAGCTTTCTTT	CASSFQNTEAFF